This T cell receptor beta chain was identified during a study of chemoradiotherapy in HPV16-positive cancers (dated by TCRdb to between 2021 and 2024). As for the study more broadly: Functional T-cell assays on cells from two HPV16-positive patients defined candidate HPV-specific T-cell clones and common TCR motifs. Whether T-cell immunity against the HPV oncoproteins E6 and E7 changes during chemoradiotherapy and whether survival is affected by this immunity were examined in the study. Next, the candidate HPV-specific TCRs and motifs were followed in TCR repertoires from approximately 82 patients with HPV-related cancers.

The library was made by the immunoSEQ multiplex PCR assay. In its TCRdb copy, this immuneACCESS table keeps in-frame sequences only and misses some clones. Where compared with another copy, unresolved V genes explain less than half of these, and the others have no known cause. For this sample there are about 53,000 clones; roughly nine tenths appear just once. The top ten constitute less than 3.5% of the sample. What the study reported, not specific to this receptor: Expansion of candidate HPV-specific clones and E7-related TCR motifs was observed in the tumor microenvironment during treatment, whereas no such expansion was observed for non-HPV-specific T cells. The functional definition of HPV-specific T cells was derived from only a couple of HPV16-positive patients, and the survival association was reported for HPV16-positive patients. In HPV16-positive patients, expansion of HPV-responsive T cells during chemoradiotherapy was found to be associated with improved recurrence-free survival.

Repertoires were sampled multiple times during chemoradiotherapy, which allowed clonal expansion in the tumor microenvironment to be followed. CDR1 and CDR2, looked up from the germline V gene, are SGHDT and YYEEEE. Spanning cysteine to phenylalanine, the CDR3 consists of 17 amino acids. This entry keeps only the CDR3 DNA: 51 bases, framed from base 1. Trimming takes 3 bases from V and 3 bases from J, and the germline ends sit 18 bases apart. Remarks on this clone: Its antigen target is currently unknown. Base qualities are missing; no much larger clone stands one base away.

This TCR was recovered from a human donor with HPV-associated anogenital cancer. Recombination connected TRBV5-6 to TRBJ2-2; a tentative D call is TRBD1 (6 bases match). Here the sequenced sample was blood, taken from a patient who underwent chemoradiotherapy. This receptor carries the CDR3 CASSSTLIWTDTGELFF. The bases are TGTGCCAGCAGCTCCACACTGATTTGGACAGACACCGGGGAGCTGTTTTTT. Reference TRBV5-6 and TRBJ2-2 genes cover what lies past the CDR3, so the full variable domain is DAGVTQSPTHLIKTRGQQVTLRCSPKSGHDTVSWYQQALGQGPQFIFQYYEEEERQRGNFPDRFSGHQFPNYSSELNVNALLLGDSALYLCASSSTLIWTDTGELFFGEGSRLTVL.